The 27 T cell receptor beta chains in this list originate from one sample, sequenced in a study of OX40 agonist ivuxolimab in advanced cancers. Data came from immunoSEQ multiplex PCR; TCRdb stores just in-frame clones and leaves some out. The repertoire holds roughly 100,000 clones, with about 92% as singletons. Sample: CD4+ or CD8+ T cells sorted from blood, taken in a trial of the OX40 agonist ivuxolimab. These receptors were taken from an adult with an advanced solid tumor such as melanoma, head and neck, liver or kidney cancer.

This rearrangement joins TRBV30 to TRBJ2-5, with D unclear. V gave up 4 bases and J gave up 0 bases, with 9 bases separating them. Germline CDR1 GTSNPN, CDR2 SVGIG (reference sequence). The CDR3 sequence is 13 residues long. The CDR3 coding sequence is TGTGCCTGGACACGTAAGAACCAAGAGACCCAGTACTTC. It is translated as CAWTRKNQETQYF.

The genes are TRBV28 and TRBJ1-5; D may be TRBD1 (5 bases). The CDR3 has 15 amino acids. CDR1 MDHEN and CDR2 SYDVKM come from the germline V gene. Trimming pared 7 bases from V and 3 bases from J, leaving 16 bases between. CDR3 in amino acids: CASTRVRGLNQPQHF. In DNA form, the CDR3 reads TGTGCCAGCACAAGAGTGAGGGGTCTCAATCAGCCCCAGCATTTT. The complete variable domain, with remaining parts taken from reference TRBV28 and TRBJ1-5, reads DVKVTQSSRYLVKRTGEKVFLECVQDMDHENMFWYRQDPGLGLRLIYFSYDVKMKEKGDIPEGYSVSREKKERFSLILESASTNQTSMYLCASTRVRGLNQPQHFGDGTRLSIL.

The chain employs TRBV28 and TRBJ1-5; D ambiguous. V was cut by 1 base and J by 1 base, with 5 bases left in between. Germline-derived CDR1 and CDR2 are MDHEN and SYDVKM. The CDR3 extends over 14 amino acids. This CDR3 is CASSLFPSNQPQHF. DNA for the CDR3: TGTGCCAGCAGTTTATTTCCGAGCAATCAGCCCCAGCATTTT. The whole variable domain, filled in from reference TRBV28 and TRBJ1-5, reads DVKVTQSSRYLVKRTGEKVFLECVQDMDHENMFWYRQDPGLGLRLIYFSYDVKMKEKGDIPEGYSVSREKKERFSLILESASTNQTSMYLCASSLFPSNQPQHFGDGTRLSIL.

The chain joins TRBV18 to TRBJ2-1, with TRBD2 matching 8 bases. CDR1 is KGHSH and CDR2 is LQKENI in the germline V gene. After removal of 1 base from V and 4 bases from J, the junction contained 6 bases not matched to a gene. CDR3 size: 16 residues. The DNA of the CDR3 is TGTGCCAGCTCACCACTCGGGATAGCGGGGTACAATGAGCAGTTCTTC. It codes for CASSPLGIAGYNEQFF.

This chain joins TRBV30 and TRBJ1-5; perhaps TRBD1 as D (6 bases). Trimming took 2 bases from V and 6 from J, leaving 8 bases between them. This CDR3 has 12 residues. The germline CDR1 and CDR2 sequences are GTSNPN and SVGIG (reference sequence). This CDR3 is CAWSPQGQPQHF. CDR3 nucleotides: TGTGCCTGGAGTCCACAGGGTCAGCCCCAGCATTTT.

V is TRBV9 and J is TRBJ1-6, with a weak D call TRBD1 (6 bases). Per the germline V gene, CDR1 is SGDLS and CDR2 is YYNGEE. This CDR3 contains 14 residues. Trimming cost V 4 bases and J 6 bases, with 11 bases left between them. The CDR3 DNA reads TGTGCCAGCAGCCTGGACAGACGTAATTCACCCCTCCACTTT. Protein: CASSLDRRNSPLHF.

This chain connects TRBV12-5 to TRBJ1-3; 11 bases agree with TRBD1. Germline CDR1 and CDR2: LGHNT and FRNRAP. Trimming at V came to 5 bases and at J to 0 bases, leaving 15 bases not matched to a gene. This CDR3 spans 20 amino acids. The CDR3 protein is CASGRHEKGQGASSGNTIYF. Here the CDR3 DNA reads TGTGCTAGTGGTCGACACGAAAAAGGACAGGGGGCATCCTCTGGAAACACCATATATTTT.

CDR3 region: CASSETSGVLEQFF. CDR3 DNA: TGTGCCAGCAGCGAGACTAGCGGGGTTCTGGAGCAGTTCTTC. The V call is TRBV6-5, the J call TRBJ2-1; TRBD2 matches 11 bases. The CDR3 runs 14 residues. Trimming took 6 bases from V and 10 from J; bases not matched to a gene: 8. The V gene's germline CDR1 is MNHEY and CDR2 SVGAGI.

V is TRBV7-9 and J is TRBJ1-6; D is ambiguous. Germline CDR1 and CDR2: SEHNR and FQNEAQ (reference sequence). Trimming removed 5 bases at V and 8 bases at J, with 19 bases between. CDR3 size: 16 residues. DNA of the CDR3: TGTGCCAGCAGCCCCGGGAGAACAACCCAGGATTCACCCCTCCACTTT. Its translation: CASSPGRTTQDSPLHF.

V is TRBV6-4 and J is TRBJ2-3; D is perhaps TRBD1 or TRBD2 (5 bases each). CDR1 and CDR2 from the germline V gene are MRHNA and SNTAGT. V was pared by 5 bases and J by 6 bases, with 18 bases between. The CDR3 length is 15 residues. DNA for the CDR3: TGTGCCAGCAGTCTCCGGGACCTGCCAGGGGATACGCAGTATTTT. This encodes CASSLRDLPGDTQYF.

This clone was recorded a few times. The chain couples TRBV30 to TRBJ1-1; D unresolved. Germline CDR1 is GTSNPN and CDR2 is SVGIG (reference sequence). The V and J ends lost 2 bases and 0 bases respectively, with 7 bases between them. CDR3 length: 13 amino acids. The CDR3 protein is CAWSPRVNTEAFF. CDR3 sequence (DNA): TGTGCCTGGAGTCCCCGAGTGAACACTGAAGCTTTCTTT.

This clone was detected once. The chain links TRBV6-1 to TRBJ2-4, with D hard to call. V was clipped by 7 bases and J by 0 bases, with 10 bases between them. CDR3 size: 14 residues. Germline V gene data show CDR1 as MNHNS and CDR2 as SASEGT. The CDR3 protein is CASNPMLAKNIQYF. The CDR3 DNA is TGTGCCAGCAACCCAATGCTAGCCAAAAACATTCAGTACTTC.

V gene TRBV18 combines with J gene TRBJ2-3, with a weak D call TRBD1 (5 bases). V lost 3 bases to trimming and J lost 5 bases, with 12 bases between them. Germline CDR1 and CDR2: KGHSH and LQKENI. This CDR3 is 14 amino acids long. The CDR3 sequence: CASSPPRQRDTQYF. In DNA, the CDR3 is TGTGCCAGCTCACCGCCCAGACAGAGAGATACGCAGTATTTT.

V and J are TRBV5-4 and TRBJ2-3; the D gene could be TRBD1 or TRBD2 (5 bases each). V dropped 3 bases and J dropped 2 bases, with 16 bases sitting between them. Germline assignment: CDR1 SGHNT and CDR2 YYREEE (reference sequence). This CDR3 spans 16 amino acids. DNA for the CDR3: TGTGCCAGCAGCTCCCCTCGGGACGGGGACACAGATACGCAGTATTTT. Residues: CASSSPRDGDTDTQYF.

The chain has TRBV20-1 and TRBJ2-5, with D possibly TRBD1 on 5 matching bases. This CDR3 comprises 11 residues. Trimming removed 0 bases at V and 13 bases at J, with 12 bases between. Germline V CDR1 and CDR2: DFQATT, SNEGSKA (reference sequence). CDR3 sequence reads: CSARDPPQGYF. Here the CDR3 DNA reads TGCAGTGCTAGAGATCCGCCGCAGGGGTACTTC.

This chain uses TRBV28 with TRBJ2-1, with D possibly being TRBD2 (5 bases). This CDR3 comprises 14 residues. Deletions cut 5 bases from V and 6 bases from J, with 14 bases between. Germline CDR1 and CDR2: MDHEN and SYDVKM. The CDR3 bases are TGTGCCAGCAGTATAATAGGACTGCCCAATGAGCAGTTCTTC. It translates to CASSIIGLPNEQFF.

The chain links TRBV7-9 to TRBJ2-1; 7 nucleotides line up with TRBD2. V shed 1 base, J shed 9 bases, and the junction held 9 bases outside the gene matches. In germline, CDR1 is SEHNR, CDR2 FQNEAQ (reference sequence). This CDR3 is 15 amino acids long. The CDR3 sequence is CASSLVSREQGEQFF. The CDR3 DNA follows: TGTGCCAGCAGCTTAGTTTCGCGGGAGCAGGGTGAGCAGTTCTTC.

The chain links TRBV5-1 to TRBJ2-1; 11 bases are shared with TRBD2. Germline CDR1 reads SGHRS; CDR2 reads YFSETQ. Trimming removed 2 bases from V and 3 bases from J; junction bases left unmatched: 4. The CDR3 spans 16 residues. The CDR3 nucleotides are TGCGCCAGCAGCTTAACCGGACTAGCGGGCTACAATGAGCAGTTCTTC. Its translation is CASSLTGLAGYNEQFF.

Notes on this clone: The junction departs from germline at one end; a sequencing error may be responsible. The chain carries TRBV6-6 and TRBJ1-1; D gene ambiguous. The CDR3 sequence is 13 residues long. Germline V gene data show CDR1 as MNHNY and CDR2 as SVGAGI (reference sequence). As DNA, the CDR3 is TGTGCCATCAGTGAGTCGCCATACACTGAAGCTTTCTTT. This encodes CAISESPYTEAFF.

As concerns this clone: The same CDR3 arises from other DNA sequences in this sample as well. The chain combines TRBV5-1 with TRBJ2-1; 8 nucleotides line up with TRBD2. Per germline, CDR1 SGHRS and CDR2 YFSETQ. The CDR3 consists of 14 residues. Trimming took 4 bases from V and 10 from J; bases not matched to a gene: 10. The CDR3 protein is CASSPGLDSYEQFF. The CDR3 DNA sequence: TGCGCCAGCAGCCCGGGACTAGACTCCTACGAGCAGTTCTTC.

The chain joins TRBV6-6 to TRBJ1-5; no definite D call. Trimming shortened V by 3 bases and J by 2 bases, and 8 bases separated the two germline ends. Germline values: CDR1 MNHNY, CDR2 SVGAGI (reference sequence). The CDR3 sequence is 14 residues long. The CDR3 protein is CASSYGSGNQPQHF. For the CDR3, the DNA is TGTGCCAGCAGTTATGGTTCCGGCAATCAGCCCCAGCATTTT.

The V call is TRBV7-9, the J call TRBJ2-3; D call uncertain. The CDR3 runs 13 residues. Between the trimmed V and J ends, which lost 0 bases and 4 bases, there was a span of 5 bases. Germline assignment: CDR1 SEHNR and CDR2 FQNEAQ (reference sequence). The CDR3 protein is CASSLASADTQYF. The CDR3 DNA is TGTGCCAGCAGCTTAGCGTCAGCAGATACGCAGTATTTT.

This chain joins TRBV6-5 and TRBJ1-5, with D unresolved. The CDR3 runs to 14 residues. CDR1 MNHEY and CDR2 SVGAGI come from the germline V gene. Trimming took off 2 bases at V and 6 bases at J, with 11 bases between the two ends. The CDR3 coding sequence is TGTGCCAGCAGTTACCCGTCGGGGTTTCAGCCCCAGCATTTT. As protein: CASSYPSGFQPQHF.

The chain is built from TRBV5-1 and TRBJ2-5; unclear D gene. In germline, CDR1 is SGHRS, CDR2 YFSETQ. The length of the CDR3 is 13 residues. V gave up 0 bases and J gave up 1 base, with 4 bases separating them. CDR3 residues: CASSLGVQETQYF. DNA of the CDR3: TGCGCCAGCAGCTTGGGAGTCCAAGAGACCCAGTACTTC.

This chain links TRBV4-3 with TRBJ1-5; D is undetermined. Germline lookup yields CDR1 LGHNA and CDR2 YSLEER. CDR3 length equals 15 residues. V lost 0 bases and J 3 bases, leaving 9 bases between the germline ends. The CDR3 protein is CASSQDSGFNQPQHF. The CDR3 bases are TGCGCCAGCAGCCAAGACTCAGGATTCAATCAGCCCCAGCATTTT.

The chain employs TRBV27 and TRBJ2-3, with D unclear. Looked up from germline, CDR1 is MNHEY and CDR2 is SMNVEV (reference sequence). V was cut by 4 bases and J by 1 base, with 15 bases left in between. The CDR3 extends over 16 amino acids. The CDR3 DNA reads as TGTGCCAGCAGTTCCGCATGGGCTAAAGGCACAGATACGCAGTATTTT. It specifies CASSSAWAKGTDTQYF.

This chain uses TRBV4-3 with TRBJ2-3; possible D gene TRBD2, 5 bases. CDR1 is LGHNA and CDR2 is YSLEER in the germline V gene. Between the trimmed V and J ends, which lost 0 bases and 2 bases, there was a span of 27 bases. The CDR3 spans 21 residues. Here the CDR3 DNA reads TGCGCCAGCAGCCAAGATGACTGGGATAACCTGAACCAGCGGACCACAGATACGCAGTATTTT. Amino acid sequence: CASSQDDWDNLNQRTTDTQYF.